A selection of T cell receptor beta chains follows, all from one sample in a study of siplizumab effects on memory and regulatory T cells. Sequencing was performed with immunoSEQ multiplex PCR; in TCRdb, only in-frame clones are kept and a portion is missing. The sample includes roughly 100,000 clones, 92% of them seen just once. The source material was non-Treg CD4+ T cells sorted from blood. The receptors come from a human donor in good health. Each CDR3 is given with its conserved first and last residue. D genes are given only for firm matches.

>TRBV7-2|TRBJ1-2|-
TGTGCCAGCAGCTTAGCAGCCTACGGGGTCTATGGCTACACCTTC
CASSLAAYGVYGYTF
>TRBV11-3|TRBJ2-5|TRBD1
TGTGCCAGTTCGAGGGACAGCCAAGAGACCCAGTACTTC
CASSRDSQETQYF
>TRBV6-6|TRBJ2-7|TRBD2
TGTGCCAGCAGTGACGCGAGCGGGAGTCCCCACGAGCAGTACTTC
CASSDASGSPHEQYF
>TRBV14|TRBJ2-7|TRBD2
TGTGCCAGCAGTCTCGCGGGAGTGGTCTACGAGCAGTACTTC
CASSLAGVVYEQYF
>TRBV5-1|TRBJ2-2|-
TGCGCCAGCAGCTTGGAATTCACCGGGGAGCTGTTTTTT
CASSLEFTGELFF
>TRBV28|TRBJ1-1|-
TGTGCCAGCAGGCTACCCCAGGGGTTCAAGGAAGCTTTCTTT
CASRLPQGFKEAFF
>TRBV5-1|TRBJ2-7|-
TGCGCCAGCAGCCCCAACCGGGACGTGGGGGAGCAGTACTTC
CASSPNRDVGEQYF
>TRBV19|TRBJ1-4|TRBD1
TGTGCCAGTAGTGGACAGGGGAGGAATGAAAAACTGTTTTTT
CASSGQGRNEKLFF
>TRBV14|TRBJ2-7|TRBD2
TGTGCCAGCAGCCTCGCGGGAGTCGAGCAGTACTTC
CASSLAGVEQYF
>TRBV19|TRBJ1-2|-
TGTGCCAGTAAACGTCGGCCATATGGCTACACCTTC
CASKRRPYGYTF
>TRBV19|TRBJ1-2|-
TGTGCCAGTAGTATGGGGGCCTTTACGAACTATGGCTACACCTTC
CASSMGAFTNYGYTF
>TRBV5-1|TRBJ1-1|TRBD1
TGCGCCAGCAGCTTGGCTATTTCTCCGACAGGGGTCTCTGAAGCTTTCTTT
CASSLAISPTGVSEAFF
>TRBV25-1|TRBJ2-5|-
TGTGCCAGCAGTGTAACGGCGGGGCAAGAGACCCAGTACTTC
CASSVTAGQETQYF
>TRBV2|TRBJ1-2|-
TGTGCCAGCAGTCAGCGAAACTATGGCTACACCTTC
CASSQRNYGYTF
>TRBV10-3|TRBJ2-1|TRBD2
TGTGCCACTACAGGACTAGGGTACTACAATGAGCAGTTCTTC
CATTGLGYYNEQFF
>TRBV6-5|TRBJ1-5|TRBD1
TGTGCCAGCAGCGGGGGACAGGGCAATCAGCCCCAGCATTTT
CASSGGQGNQPQHF
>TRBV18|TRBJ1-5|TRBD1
TGTGCCAGCTCACCACCCGGGACAGGGTTAGGACAGCCCCAGCATTTT
CASSPPGTGLGQPQHF
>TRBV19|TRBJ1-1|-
TGTGCCAGTAGACAGACCCTGAACACTGAAGCTTTCTTT
CASRQTLNTEAFF
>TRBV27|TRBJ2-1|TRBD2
TGTGCCAGCAAGAGTAGCGGGAATTACAATGAGCAGTTCTTC
CASKSSGNYNEQFF
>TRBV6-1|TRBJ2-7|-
TGTGCCAGCAGTGATCTTTTCACCTACGAGCAGTACTTC
CASSDLFTYEQYF
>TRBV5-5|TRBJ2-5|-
TGTGCCAGCAGCTGGGGTTGGGGCGTCCAAGAGACCCAGTACTTC
CASSWGWGVQETQYF
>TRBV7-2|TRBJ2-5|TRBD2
TGTGCCAGCAGCCCCTTCGGGGGGGAGACCCAGTACTTC
CASSPFGGETQYF
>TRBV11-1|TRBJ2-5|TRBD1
TGTGCCAGCAGCCGACAACAGGGGCGAGAGACCCAGTACTTC
CASSRQQGRETQYF